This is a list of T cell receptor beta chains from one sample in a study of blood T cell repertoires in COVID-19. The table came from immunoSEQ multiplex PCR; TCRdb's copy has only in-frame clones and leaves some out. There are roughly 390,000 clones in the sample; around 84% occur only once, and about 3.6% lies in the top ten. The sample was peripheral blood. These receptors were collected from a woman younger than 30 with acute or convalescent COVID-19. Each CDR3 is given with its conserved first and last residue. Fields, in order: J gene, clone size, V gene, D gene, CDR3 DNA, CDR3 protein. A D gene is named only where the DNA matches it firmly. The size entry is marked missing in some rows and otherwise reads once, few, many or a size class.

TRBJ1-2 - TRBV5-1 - TGCGCCAGCCGCCATTTAGGGGGAGGCTACACCTTC CASRHLGGGYTF
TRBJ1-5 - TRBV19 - TGTGCCAGTAGTATAGATCTGGACTCCTGGACGCCGTCGTATAGCAATCAGCCCCAGCATTTT CASSIDLDSWTPSYSNQPQHF
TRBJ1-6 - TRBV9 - TGTGCCAGCAGCGCCATGACAGGTCCCTATAATTCACCCCTCCACTTT CASSAMTGPYNSPLHF
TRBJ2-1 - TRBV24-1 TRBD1 TGTGCCACCAGTGTTGGACAGGGATCCTACAATGAGCAGTTCTTC CATSVGQGSYNEQFF
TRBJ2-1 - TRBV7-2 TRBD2 TGTGCCAGCAGCCCGCAGGGACTAGCGGGAGGAGGTGAGCAGTTCTTC CASSPQGLAGGGEQFF
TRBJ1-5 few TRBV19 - TGTGCCAGTAGTACGGACATTAGCAATCAGCCCCAGCATTTT CASSTDISNQPQHF
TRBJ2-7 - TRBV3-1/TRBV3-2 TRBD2 TGTGCCAGCAGCCAAGTGGGCGGGAGGGCCGTCTCCTACGAGCAGTACTTC CASSQVGGRAVSYEQYF
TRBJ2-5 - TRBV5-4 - TGTGCCAGCAGCTTGGCCAAGGAGGGGCGGGAGACCCAGTACTTC CASSLAKEGRETQYF
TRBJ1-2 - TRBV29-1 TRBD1 TGCAGCGTCTTCAGACAGGGGGCCCCCTATGGCTACACCTTC CSVFRQGAPYGYTF
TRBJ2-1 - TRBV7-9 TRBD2 TGTGCCAGCAGCGTCCCCCACCGGGGGGGCAATGAGCAGTTCTTC CASSVPHRGGNEQFF
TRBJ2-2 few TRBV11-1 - TGTGCCAGCAGCTTACAGGACACAAACACCGGGGAGCTGTTTTTT CASSLQDTNTGELFF
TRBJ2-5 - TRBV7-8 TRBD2 TGTGCCAGCAGCTTAAGTCTAGCGGGGCCCGACCACGACCAAGAGACCCAGTACTTC CASSLSLAGPDHDQETQYF
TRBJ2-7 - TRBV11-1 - TGTGCCAGCAGCCCCCGGTTGGTAGACTACGAGCAGTACTTC CASSPRLVDYEQYF
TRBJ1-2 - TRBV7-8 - TGTGCCAGCAGCTCGGGGGAGTTGTGGGGGGACTATGGCTACACCTTC CASSSGELWGDYGYTF
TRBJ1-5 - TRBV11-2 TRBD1 TGTGCCAGCAGCTTAGTCGGGACAGGGGGCAATCAGCCCCAGCATTTT CASSLVGTGGNQPQHF
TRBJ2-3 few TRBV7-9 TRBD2 TGTGCCAGCAGCTATGGACTAGCGGGGGGCCCACCGGACCCAGATACGCAGTATTTT CASSYGLAGGPPDPDTQYF
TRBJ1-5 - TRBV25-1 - TGTGCCAGTAGGGGAGGTTCCAATCAGCCCCAGCATTTT CASRGGSNQPQHF
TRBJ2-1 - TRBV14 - TGTGCCAGCAGCCAAGTTGGTGGGGGGGCAAATGAGCAGTTCTTC CASSQVGGGANEQFF
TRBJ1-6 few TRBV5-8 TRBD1 TGTGCCAGCAGCCCGCGACAGGGGTTGGGGACACCCCTCCACTTT CASSPRQGLGTPLHF
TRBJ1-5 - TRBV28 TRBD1 TGTGCCAGCAGTGGGACAGAAGACTTACTCGGCACTCAGCCCCAGCATTTT CASSGTEDLLGTQPQHF
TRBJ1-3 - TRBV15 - TGTGCCATCCGACACGGGGGCTCTGGAAACACCATATATTTT CAIRHGGSGNTIYF
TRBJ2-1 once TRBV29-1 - TGCAGCGTTCCTACTGCGGGTGAGCAGTTCTTC CSVPTAGEQFF
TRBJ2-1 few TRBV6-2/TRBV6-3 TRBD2 TGTGCCAGCAGTTTACCTAGCGGGTACAATGAGCAGTTCTTC CASSLPSGYNEQFF
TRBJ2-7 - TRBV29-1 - TGCAGCGCCATGGTGGGGGGACCGTCCAACGAGCAGTACTTC CSAMVGGPSNEQYF
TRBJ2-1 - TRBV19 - TGTGCCAGTAGTATTAGGATCGAGGAAGGCCTCAAGGAGCAGTTCTTC CASSIRIEEGLKEQFF
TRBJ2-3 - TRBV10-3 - TGTGCCATCAGTGAGGTCGGTAGCGTGGAGGATACGCAGTATTTT CAISEVGSVEDTQYF
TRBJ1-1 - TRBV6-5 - TGTGCCAGCAATCGGTATTTCGGGTTTGGTGATGAAGCTTTCTTT CASNRYFGFGDEAFF
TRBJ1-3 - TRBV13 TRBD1 TGTGCCAGCAGCTTACAGGGGGCTTCTGGAAACACCATATATTTT CASSLQGASGNTIYF
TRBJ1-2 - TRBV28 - TGTGCCAGCAGTTCTATCCGACAGGACTCTGCTGAAAACTATGGCTACACCTTC CASSSIRQDSAENYGYTF
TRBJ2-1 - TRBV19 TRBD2 TGTGCCAGTAGTATAGAATACGGGACTAGCGTCTTGGGGGGTGAGCAGTTCTTC CASSIEYGTSVLGGEQFF
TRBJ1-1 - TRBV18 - TGTGCCAGCTCACCAATTAGGGGTGCCACGAACACTGAAGCTTTCTTT CASSPIRGATNTEAFF
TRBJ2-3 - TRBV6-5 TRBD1 TGTGCCAGCAGTCCAAGGACAGGGGGGACAGATACGCAGTATTTT CASSPRTGGTDTQYF
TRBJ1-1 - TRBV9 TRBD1 TGTGCCAGCAGCGCTAGAGACAGGGTGGACACTGAAGCTTTCTTT CASSARDRVDTEAFF
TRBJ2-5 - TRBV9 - TGTGCCAGCAGCGTAGAGGGGGGGAAGACCCAGTACTTC CASSVEGGKTQYF
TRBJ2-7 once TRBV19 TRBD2 TGTGCCAGTGCCTTAGGACTAGACGCCTACGAGCAGTACTTC CASALGLDAYEQYF
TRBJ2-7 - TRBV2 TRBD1 TGTGCCAGCAGTGAGGGACAGGGGGCGAGGGAGCAGTACTTC CASSEGQGAREQYF
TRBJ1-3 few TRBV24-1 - TGTGCCACCTGCAAGCCCCAGGGTTCTGGAAACACCATATATTTT CATCKPQGSGNTIYF
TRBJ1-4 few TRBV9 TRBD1 TGTGCCAGCAGCGCCGGCCCCCAGGGGGTCACTGAAAAACTGTTTTTT CASSAGPQGVTEKLFF
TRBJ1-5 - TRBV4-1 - TGCGCCAGCAGCCGGAACCGGGACTTCAATCAGCCCCAGCATTTT CASSRNRDFNQPQHF
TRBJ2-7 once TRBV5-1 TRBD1 TGCGCCAGCTGGATGACAGGGGGCTACGAGCAGTACTTC CASWMTGGYEQYF
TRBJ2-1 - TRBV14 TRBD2 TGTGCCAGCAGCCTTCGGACTAGCGGAAGTCTCTACAATGAGCAGTTCTTC CASSLRTSGSLYNEQFF
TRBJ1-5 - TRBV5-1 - TGCGCCAGCAGCTCGCTGGGGCCCATCGAAGGTCAGCCCCAGCATTTT CASSSLGPIEGQPQHF
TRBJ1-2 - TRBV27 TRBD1 TGTGCCAGCAGTTTATCGACAGGGGGCTATGGCTACACCTTC CASSLSTGGYGYTF
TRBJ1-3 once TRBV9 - TGTGCCAGCAGCGGCGGCGTACAGGCACGTGGAAACACCATATATTTT CASSGGVQARGNTIYF
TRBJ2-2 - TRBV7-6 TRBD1 TGTGCCAGCAGCATCCGGGACAGCACCGGGGAGCTGTTTTTT CASSIRDSTGELFF
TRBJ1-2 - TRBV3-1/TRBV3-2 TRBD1 TGTGCCAGCAGCCAAGAAAATAACAGGGGGGGTGGCTACACCTTC CASSQENNRGGGYTF
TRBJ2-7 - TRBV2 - TGTGCCAGCAGTCCAGGGGAGAGCTCCTACGAGCAGTACTTC CASSPGESSYEQYF
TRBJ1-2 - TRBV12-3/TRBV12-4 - TGTGCCAGCAGTTTCGGGGATGGCGGCTACACCTTC CASSFGDGGYTF